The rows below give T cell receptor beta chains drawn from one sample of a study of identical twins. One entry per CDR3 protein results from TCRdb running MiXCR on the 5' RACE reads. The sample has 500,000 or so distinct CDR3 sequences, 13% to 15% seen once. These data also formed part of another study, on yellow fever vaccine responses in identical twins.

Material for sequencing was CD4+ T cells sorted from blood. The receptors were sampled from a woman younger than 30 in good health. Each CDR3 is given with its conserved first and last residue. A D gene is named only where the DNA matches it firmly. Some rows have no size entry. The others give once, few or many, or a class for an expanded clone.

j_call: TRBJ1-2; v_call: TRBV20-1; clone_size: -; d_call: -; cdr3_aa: CSASLTANNYGYTF; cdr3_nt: TGCAGTGCTAGCCTGACAGCGAATAACTATGGCTACACCTTC
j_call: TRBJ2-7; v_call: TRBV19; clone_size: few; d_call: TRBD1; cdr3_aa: CASSIGRGRYEQYF; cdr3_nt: TGTGCCAGTAGTATTGGCAGGGGGCGCTACGAGCAGTACTTC
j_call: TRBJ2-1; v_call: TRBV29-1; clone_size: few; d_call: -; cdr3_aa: CSVDMGTDEQFF; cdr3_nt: TGCAGCGTTGATATGGGGACGGATGAGCAGTTCTTC
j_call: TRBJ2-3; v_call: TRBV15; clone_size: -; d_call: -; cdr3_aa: CATSGGSGSTDTQYF; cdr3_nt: TGTGCCACCAGCGGGGGTTCCGGGAGCACAGATACGCAGTATTTT
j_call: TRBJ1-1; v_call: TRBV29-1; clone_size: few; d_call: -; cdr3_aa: CSVGGAGPWTEAFF; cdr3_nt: TGCAGCGTTGGAGGTGCGGGCCCGTGGACTGAAGCTTTCTTT
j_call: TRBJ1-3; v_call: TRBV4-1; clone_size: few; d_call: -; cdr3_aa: CASSQVPFGGNGNTIYF; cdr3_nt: TGCGCCAGCAGCCAAGTCCCCTTCGGGGGGAACGGAAACACCATATATTTT
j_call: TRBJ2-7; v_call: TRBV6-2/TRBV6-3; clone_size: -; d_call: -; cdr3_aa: CASSPGQRNYEQYF; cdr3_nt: TGTGCCAGCAGTCCGGGACAACGAAACTACGAGCAGTACTTC
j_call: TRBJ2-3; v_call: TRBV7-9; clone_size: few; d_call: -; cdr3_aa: CASSPNSTDTQYF; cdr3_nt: TGTGCCAGCAGCCCAAATAGCACAGATACGCAGTATTTT
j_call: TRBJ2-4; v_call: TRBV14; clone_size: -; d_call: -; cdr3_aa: CASSQVTGGRGIQYF; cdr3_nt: TGTGCCAGCAGCCAAGTAACGGGCGGCAGAGGCATTCAGTACTTC
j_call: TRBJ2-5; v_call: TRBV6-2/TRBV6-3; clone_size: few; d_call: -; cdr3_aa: CASSRIFFSAQETQYF; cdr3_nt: TGTGCCAGCAGTCGTATTTTCTTCTCAGCACAAGAGACCCAGTACTTC
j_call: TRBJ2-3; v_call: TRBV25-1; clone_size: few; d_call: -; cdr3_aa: CASSPKSLTDTQYF; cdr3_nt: TGTGCCAGCAGTCCAAAATCTCTCACAGATACGCAGTATTTT
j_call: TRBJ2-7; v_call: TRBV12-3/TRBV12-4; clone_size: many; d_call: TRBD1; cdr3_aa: CASSSYTGTGVVEQYF; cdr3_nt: TGTGCCAGCAGTTCCTACACCGGGACAGGGGTAGTCGAGCAGTACTTC
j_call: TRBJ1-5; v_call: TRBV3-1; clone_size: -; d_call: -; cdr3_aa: CASSQGVGQPQHF; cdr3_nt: TGTGCCAGCAGCCAAGGGGTAGGCCAGCCCCAGCATTTT
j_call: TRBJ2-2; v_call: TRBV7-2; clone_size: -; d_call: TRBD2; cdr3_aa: CASSPGLAGVGELFF; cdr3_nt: TGTGCCAGCAGCCCCGGACTAGCGGGAGTCGGGGAGCTGTTTTTT
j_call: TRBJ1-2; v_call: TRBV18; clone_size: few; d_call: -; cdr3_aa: CASSPNSANYGYTF; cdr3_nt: TGTGCCAGCTCACCGAACAGCGCTAACTATGGCTACACCTTC
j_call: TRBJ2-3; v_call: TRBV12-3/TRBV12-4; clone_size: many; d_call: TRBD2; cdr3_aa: CASSPRLAGEGDTQYF; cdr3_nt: TGTGCCAGCAGCCCACGACTAGCGGGGGAGGGAGATACGCAGTATTTT
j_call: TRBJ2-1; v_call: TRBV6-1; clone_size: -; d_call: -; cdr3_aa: CASRQGEGNEQFF; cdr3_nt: TGTGCCAGCAGGCAGGGAGAAGGCAATGAGCAGTTCTTC
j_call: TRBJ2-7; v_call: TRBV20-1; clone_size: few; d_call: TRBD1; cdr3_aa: CSARRQGNEQYF; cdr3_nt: TGCAGTGCTAGGCGACAGGGGAACGAGCAGTACTTC